A single sample is the source of the 3 T cell receptor beta chains below, sequenced in a study of Tregs in tolerant kidney transplant recipients (dated by TCRdb to the late 2010s). The method was the immunoSEQ multiplex PCR assay. This is the immuneACCESS table as TCRdb keeps it, with only in-frame sequences that have V and J called. A part of the clones is gone; compared with another copy, unresolved V genes explain less than half, and the rest is unexplained. This sample has around 50,000 clones in its table, and around 88% of those were observed once. The ten largest clones capture 4% to 6.5% of the sample. The sequenced material came from CD4+ T cells from blood. All receptors derive from a human donor in good health.

This clone was recorded once. The V gene is TRBV6-5, the J gene TRBJ1-1; 9 bases are a match to TRBD1. V shed 8 bases, J shed 12 bases, and the junction held 7 bases outside the gene matches. The CDR3 runs 11 residues. Germline-derived CDR1 and CDR2 are MNHEY and SVGAGI. The CDR3 region is CASRETGGTFF. Written as DNA, the CDR3 is TGTGCCAGCCGGGAGACAGGGGGAACTTTCTTT.

This sequence joins TRBV6-5 and TRBJ1-6; D possibly corresponds to TRBD1 (5 bases). This CDR3 is built from 12 residues. CDR1 and CDR2 from the germline V gene are MNHEY and SVGAGI. With 6 bases removed from V and 16 bases from J, the gap between germline ends came to 16 bases. The CDR3 spells CASSLRGGSLHF. CDR3 coding DNA: TGTGCCAGCAGCCTCCGGGGGGGGTCTCTCCACTTT.

This chain joins TRBV30 and TRBJ1-2; D perhaps matches TRBD1 (6 bases). The V end lost 4 bases, the J end lost 2 bases, and 17 bases lay between the germline ends. From germline, CDR1 is GTSNPN and CDR2 SVGIG (reference sequence). The CDR3 covers 15 residues. As DNA, the CDR3 is TGTGCCTGGACTCCCCAGGGGAGGCCCAACTATGGCTACACCTTC. This codes for CAWTPQGRPNYGYTF.